These 32 T cell receptor beta chains share one sample of origin, sequenced in a study of OX40 agonist ivuxolimab in advanced cancers. Data came from immunoSEQ multiplex PCR; TCRdb stores just in-frame clones and leaves some out. The data contain 68,000 or so clones, 83% of them singletons. This specimen was CD4+ or CD8+ T cells sorted from blood, taken in a trial of the OX40 agonist ivuxolimab. The receptors were sampled from an adult with an advanced solid tumor such as melanoma, head and neck, liver or kidney cancer.

The chain recombines TRBV15 with TRBJ1-4, with D tentatively TRBD1 (6 bases). Germline V gene sequence: CDR1 LNHNV, CDR2 YYDKDF (reference sequence). Trimming took 1 base from V and 5 from J, leaving 14 bases between them. This CDR3 region has 16 residues. The CDR3 bases are TGTGCCACCAGCAGAGTAAAAGACAGGATCAATGAAAAACTGTTTTTT. This encodes CATSRVKDRINEKLFF.

The V gene is TRBV5-1, the J gene TRBJ1-1; D is uncertain. Deletions cut 0 bases from V and 3 bases from J, with 12 bases between. Looked up from germline, CDR1 is SGHRS and CDR2 is YFSETQ. The CDR3 loop spans 15 amino acids. CDR3 in amino acids: CASSLVVGIDTEAFF. In DNA, the CDR3 is TGCGCCAGCAGCTTGGTGGTGGGGATAGACACTGAAGCTTTCTTT.

The chain is built from TRBV11-2 and TRBJ1-1, with D possibly matching TRBD1 (5 bases). Germline CDR1 is SGHAT and CDR2 is FQNNGV. Trimming removed 2 bases at V and 0 bases at J, with 16 bases between. The CDR3 is made up of 17 amino acids. This CDR3 is CASSLRPPGHLNTEAFF. DNA of the CDR3: TGTGCCAGCAGCTTACGTCCTCCTGGACATCTGAACACTGAAGCTTTCTTT.

This rearrangement joins TRBV6-5 to TRBJ2-7; maybe TRBD1 (6 bases). In germline, CDR1 is MNHEY, CDR2 SVGAGI. The CDR3 has 12 residues. Trimming shortened V by 6 bases and J by 4 bases, and 10 bases separated the two germline ends. CDR3 sequence reads: CASSRGQYEQYF. In nucleotides, the CDR3 is TGTGCCAGCAGCCGTGGACAGTACGAGCAGTACTTC.

The rearrangement links TRBV19 to TRBJ2-7; the D gene is possibly TRBD2 (7 bases). This CDR3 spans 15 amino acids. Trimming cost V 5 bases and J 2 bases, with 16 bases left between them. Germline V gene data show CDR1 as LNHDA and CDR2 as SQIVND (reference sequence). Here the CDR3 DNA reads TGTGCCAGTAGTGCCTTAAGGGGGGGTGCCTACGAGCAGTACTTC. Its protein product is CASSALRGGAYEQYF.

CDR3 protein: CATSRTQWNEQFF. DNA of the CDR3: TGTGCCACCAGCAGGACCCAGTGGAATGAGCAGTTCTTC. The chain is built from TRBV15 and TRBJ2-1; D gene unclear. The CDR3 runs to 13 residues. CDR1 is LNHNV and CDR2 is YYDKDF in the germline V gene (reference sequence). The ends were cut back, 3 bases at V and 7 bases at J, with 10 bases in the middle.

This clone was seen only once. The chain couples TRBV5-1 to TRBJ1-4; D possibly corresponds to TRBD1 (5 bases). This CDR3 spans 13 amino acids. Trimming removed 4 bases at V and 6 bases at J, with 10 bases between. From germline, CDR1 is SGHRS and CDR2 YFSETQ. The CDR3 region is CASSMGRDEKLFF. In DNA, the CDR3 is TGCGCCAGCAGCATGGGACGGGATGAAAAACTGTTTTTT.

This sequence joins TRBV7-9 and TRBJ2-2; D is unresolved. Germline-derived CDR1 and CDR2 are SEHNR and FQNEAQ (reference sequence). V lost 2 bases and J lost 4, with 8 bases in between. This CDR3 contains 14 residues. The CDR3 region has the DNA TGTGCCAGCAGCTTAAGGGCAGCCACCGGGGAGCTGTTTTTT. Protein sequence: CASSLRAATGELFF.

The gene calls are TRBV10-2 and TRBJ2-5; D is unresolved. V lost 0 bases and J 0 bases, leaving 8 bases between the germline ends. CDR3 size: 15 residues. Germline values: CDR1 WSHSY, CDR2 SAAADI. CDR3 sequence (DNA): TGCGCCAGCAGTGAGTCTACGACGTACCAAGAGACCCAGTACTTC. It codes for CASSESTTYQETQYF.

The chain has TRBV11-3 and TRBJ1-1, with D perhaps TRBD1 (5 bases). Germline V gene lookup returns CDR1 SGHNT and CDR2 YENEEA. V lost 5 bases, J lost 2 bases, and 12 bases lay in between. The CDR3 contains 14 residues. The CDR3 bases are TGTGCCAGCAGCGCCGGGGGGGTTAACACTGAAGCTTTCTTT. Protein: CASSAGGVNTEAFF.

The genes are TRBV19 and TRBJ2-5; TRBD2 matches 11 bases. CDR1 LNHDA and CDR2 SQIVND come from the germline V gene (reference sequence). After removal of 5 bases from V and 4 bases from J, the junction contained 0 bases not matched to a gene. The CDR3 contains 13 residues. The CDR3: CASSLAGGETQYF. DNA for the CDR3: TGTGCCAGTAGTCTAGCGGGAGGAGAGACCCAGTACTTC.

The chain has TRBV5-1 and TRBJ2-2; D not resolved. The CDR3 length is 13 residues. Trimming shortened V by 0 bases and J by 3 bases, and 3 bases separated the two germline ends. Germline-derived CDR1 and CDR2 are SGHRS and YFSETQ. The CDR3 loop reads CASSLDYTGELFF. In DNA form, the CDR3 reads TGCGCCAGCAGCTTGGACTACACCGGGGAGCTGTTTTTT.

V is TRBV6-4 and J is TRBJ1-1, with TRBD1 identical over 7 bases. V was clipped by 2 bases and J by 2 bases; unmatched bases: 2. The CDR3 sequence is 14 residues long. Per the germline V gene, CDR1 is MRHNA and CDR2 is SNTAGT. CDR3 DNA sequence: TGTGCCAGCAGTGACCGGGACAGTAACACTGAAGCTTTCTTT. Amino acid sequence: CASSDRDSNTEAFF.

This clone has more than one count but fewer than ten. The chain employs TRBV5-4 and TRBJ2-5; the D gene is possibly TRBD1 (6 bases). V shed 5 bases and J shed 2 bases, with 10 bases lying between them. This CDR3 is 13 amino acids long. CDR1 and CDR2 (germline): SGHNT, YYREEE (reference sequence). CDR3 region: CASSWGPQETQYF. The CDR3 DNA sequence: TGTGCCAGCAGTTGGGGGCCACAAGAGACCCAGTACTTC.

The chain combines TRBV5-5 with TRBJ1-3; no clear D gene. The germline V gene has CDR1 SGHKS and CDR2 YYEKEE (reference sequence). Trimming removed 2 bases at V and 0 bases at J, with 6 bases between. The CDR3 length is 14 residues. CDR3 amino acids: CASSFQSSGNTIYF. The CDR3 region has the DNA TGTGCCAGCAGCTTCCAGAGCTCTGGAAACACCATATATTTT.

The chain joins TRBV18 to TRBJ2-3; TRBD1 agrees at 8 bases. Germline V CDR1 and CDR2: KGHSH, LQKENI. This CDR3 spans 16 amino acids. V gave up 0 bases and J gave up 4 bases; unmatched junction bases: 6. The CDR3 DNA follows: TGTGCCAGCTCACCACCGATCAGGGGGCAATCAGATACGCAGTATTTT. The encoded protein is CASSPPIRGQSDTQYF.

This sequence joins TRBV4-1 and TRBJ1-3; D gene unclear. The germline V gene has CDR1 MGHRA and CDR2 YSYEKL. The length of the CDR3 is 16 residues. V shed 10 bases and J shed 3 bases, with 22 bases lying between them. CDR3 protein: CATSDPKLGSGNTIYF. The CDR3 coding sequence is TGCGCCACCTCCGACCCCAAACTAGGGAGTGGAAACACCATATATTTT.

V is TRBV11-3 and J is TRBJ2-5; 8 nucleotides agree with TRBD1. V was pared by 5 bases and J by 4 bases, with 6 bases of the junction left unmatched. Looked up from germline, CDR1 is SGHNT and CDR2 is YENEEA. This CDR3 has 14 residues. The DNA of the CDR3 is TGTGCCAGCAGCCCGACAGGGGTAGGAGAGACCCAGTACTTC. Its protein product is CASSPTGVGETQYF.

There are a few counts of this clone. The gene calls are TRBV7-6 and TRBJ2-3, with a tentative D call TRBD1 (5 bases). CDR3 length equals 17 residues. V was pared by 1 base and J by 5 bases, with 19 bases between. From germline, CDR1 is SGHVS and CDR2 FNYEAQ. This CDR3 reads CASSLELGPETGDTQYF. CDR3 coding DNA: TGTGCCAGCAGCTTAGAGTTGGGGCCAGAGACGGGAGATACGCAGTATTTT.

The J gene is TRBJ1-5, the V gene TRBV30, with D possibly matching TRBD1 (5 bases). Trimming pared 0 bases from V and 7 bases from J, leaving 16 bases between. This CDR3 is built from 15 residues. Germline V gene lookup returns CDR1 GTSNPN and CDR2 SVGIG (reference sequence). CDR3 protein: CAWSVRGGYGQPQHF. CDR3 nucleotides: TGTGCCTGGAGTGTACGCGGGGGATACGGACAGCCCCAGCATTTT.

The chain uses TRBV7-9 and TRBJ2-3; D is possibly TRBD2 (7 bases). The V gene's germline CDR1 is SEHNR and CDR2 FQNEAQ (reference sequence). The V end lost 0 bases, the J end lost 2 bases, and 18 bases lay between the germline ends. This CDR3 has 18 amino acids. This CDR3 reads CASSLALGGGGLTDTQYF. The DNA for the CDR3 is TGTGCCAGCAGCTTAGCGCTGGGAGGGGGGGGCCTCACAGATACGCAGTATTTT.

The rearrangement joins TRBV5-1 to TRBJ2-2; maybe TRBD1 (6 bases). Germline CDR1 and CDR2: SGHRS and YFSETQ. The CDR3 loop spans 16 amino acids. V was cut by 4 bases and J by 6 bases, with 19 bases left in between. The CDR3 DNA is TGCGCCAGCAGCCCAGGACAGACGTTTGACTCCGGGGAGCTGTTTTTT. Translation: CASSPGQTFDSGELFF. Based on the CDR3 plus reference TRBV5-1 and TRBJ2-2, the full variable domain is KAGVTQTPRYLIKTRGQQVTLSCSPISGHRSVSWYQQTPGQGLQFLFEYFSETQRNKGNFPGRFSGRQFSNSRSEMNVSTLELGDSALYLCASSPGQTFDSGELFFGEGSRLTVL.

V gene TRBV18 combines with J gene TRBJ1-1, with 7 bases fitting TRBD1. The V segment lost 6 bases and the J segment 7 bases; nucleotides outside the gene matches: 8. Germline values: CDR1 KGHSH, CDR2 LQKENI. The CDR3 runs to 13 residues. This CDR3 is CASSQTGRSEAFF. The CDR3 DNA reads TGTGCCAGCTCCCAGACAGGGAGGAGTGAAGCTTTCTTT.

The rearrangement links TRBV7-6 to TRBJ1-5; D perhaps matches TRBD1 (5 bases). V was cut by 1 base and J by 7 bases, with 11 bases left in between. The V gene's germline CDR1 is SGHVS and CDR2 FNYEAQ. The CDR3 runs 14 residues. CDR3 loop: CASSLDQGLQPQHF. In nucleotides, the CDR3 is TGTGCCAGCAGCTTAGATCAGGGATTGCAGCCCCAGCATTTT.

The chain couples TRBV4-1 to TRBJ1-5; tentative D call: TRBD1 (6 bases). V lost 5 bases and J 4 bases, leaving 12 bases between the germline ends. The CDR3 has 14 residues. Germline values: CDR1 MGHRA, CDR2 YSYEKL. CDR3 bases: TGCGCCAGCAGCGTGACAGGAGGGAATCAGCCCCAGCATTTT. Protein product: CASSVTGGNQPQHF.

This clone was seen only a few times. The J gene is TRBJ1-2, the V gene TRBV7-9; TRBD1 matches at 7 bases. The CDR3 covers 16 residues. After removal of 5 bases from V and 0 bases from J, the junction contained 9 bases not matched to a gene. Looked up from germline, CDR1 is SEHNR and CDR2 is FQNEAQ (reference sequence). Written as DNA, the CDR3 is TGTGCCAGCAGCAGGTCCGGACAGGCGGCTAACTATGGCTACACCTTC. Translated, it gives CASSRSGQAANYGYTF.

This chain links TRBV10-3 with TRBJ1-1, with D perhaps matching TRBD1 (5 bases). In germline, CDR1 is ENHRY, CDR2 SYGVKD. The CDR3 covers 11 residues. Trimming shortened V by 10 bases and J by 1 base, and 7 bases separated the two germline ends. CDR3 coding DNA: TGTGCCACCAGGGAGAACACTGAAGCTTTCTTT. This encodes CATRENTEAFF.

The rearrangement uses TRBV7-9 and TRBJ1-3; D ambiguous. Germline-derived CDR1 and CDR2 are SEHNR and FQNEAQ (reference sequence). The CDR3 is 16 residues long. V lost 1 base to trimming and J lost 0 bases, with 10 bases between them. DNA for the CDR3: TGTGCCAGCAGCTTAGGTGTCGGCACCTCTGGAAACACCATATATTTT. This sequence encodes CASSLGVGTSGNTIYF.

The rearrangement joins TRBV30 to TRBJ2-2; D may be TRBD1 (6 bases). CDR3 length: 16 residues. Trimming shortened V by 4 bases and J by 5 bases, and 20 bases separated the two germline ends. In germline, CDR1 is GTSNPN, CDR2 SVGIG (reference sequence). CDR3 protein: CAWNHGHRVRTGELFF. The CDR3 nucleotides read TGTGCCTGGAACCATGGACACAGGGTTAGGACCGGGGAGCTGTTTTTT.

The V and J genes are TRBV5-6 and TRBJ1-6, with a tentative D call TRBD1 (6 bases). V was trimmed by 4 bases and J by 4 bases, leaving 12 bases between them. Germline CDR1 and CDR2: SGHDT and YYEEEE. The CDR3 extends over 15 amino acids. CDR3 DNA sequence: TGTGCCAGCAGCCAAGGACAGAAGTATAATTCACCCCTCCACTTT. Translation: CASSQGQKYNSPLHF.

This clone was detected a few times. The V gene is TRBV5-1, the J gene TRBJ1-2; unclear D gene. Germline loops: CDR1 SGHRS, CDR2 YFSETQ. This CDR3 spans 16 amino acids. Trimming shortened V by 4 bases and J by 4 bases, and 20 bases separated the two germline ends. In DNA, the CDR3 is TGCGCCAGCAGCCCGTCTGTAGGAGGGTCCGGCTATGGCTACACCTTC. It is translated as CASSPSVGGSGYGYTF.

In DNA form, the CDR3 reads TGTGCCAGCAGTTTATGGGGGGCGGGGAGGGCAACTGATGGCTACACCTTC. It translates to CASSLWGAGRATDGYTF. The chain couples TRBV27 to TRBJ1-2; D might be TRBD1 (6 bases). The V gene lost 1 base and the J gene lost 6 bases, with 21 bases spanning the gap. The CDR3 spans 17 residues. Germline V lookup: CDR1 MNHEY, CDR2 SMNVEV (reference sequence).